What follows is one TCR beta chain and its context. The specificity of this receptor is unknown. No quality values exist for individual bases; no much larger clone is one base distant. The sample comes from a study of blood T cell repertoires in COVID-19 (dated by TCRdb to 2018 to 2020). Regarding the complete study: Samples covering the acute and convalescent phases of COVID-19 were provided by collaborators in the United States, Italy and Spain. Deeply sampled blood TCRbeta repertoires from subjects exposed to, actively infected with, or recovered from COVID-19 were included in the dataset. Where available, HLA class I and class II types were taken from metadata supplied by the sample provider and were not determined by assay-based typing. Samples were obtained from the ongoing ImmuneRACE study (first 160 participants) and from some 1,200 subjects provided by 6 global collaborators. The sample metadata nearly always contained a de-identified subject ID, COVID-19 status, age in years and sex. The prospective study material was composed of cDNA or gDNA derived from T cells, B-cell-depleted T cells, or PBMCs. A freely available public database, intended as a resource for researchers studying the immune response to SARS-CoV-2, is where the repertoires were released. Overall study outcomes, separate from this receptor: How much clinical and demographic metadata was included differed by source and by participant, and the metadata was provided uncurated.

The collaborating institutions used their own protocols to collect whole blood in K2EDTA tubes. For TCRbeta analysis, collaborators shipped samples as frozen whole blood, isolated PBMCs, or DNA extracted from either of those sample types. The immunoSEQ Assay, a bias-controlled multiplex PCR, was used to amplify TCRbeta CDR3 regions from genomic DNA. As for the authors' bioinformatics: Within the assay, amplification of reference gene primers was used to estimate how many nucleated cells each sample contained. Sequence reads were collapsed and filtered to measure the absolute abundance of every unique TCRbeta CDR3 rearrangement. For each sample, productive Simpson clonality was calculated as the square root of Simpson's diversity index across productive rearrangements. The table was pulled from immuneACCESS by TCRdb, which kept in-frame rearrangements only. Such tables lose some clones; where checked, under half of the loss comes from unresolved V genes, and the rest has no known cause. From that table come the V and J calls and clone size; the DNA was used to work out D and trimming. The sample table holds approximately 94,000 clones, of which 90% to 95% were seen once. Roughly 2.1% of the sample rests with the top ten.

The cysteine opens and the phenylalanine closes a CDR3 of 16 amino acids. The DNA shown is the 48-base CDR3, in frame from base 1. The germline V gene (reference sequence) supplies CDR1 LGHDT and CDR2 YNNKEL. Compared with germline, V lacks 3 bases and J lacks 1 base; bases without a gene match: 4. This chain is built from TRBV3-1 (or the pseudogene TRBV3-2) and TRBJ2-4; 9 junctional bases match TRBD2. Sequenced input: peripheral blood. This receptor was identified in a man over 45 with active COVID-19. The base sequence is TGTGCCAGCAGCCAGGGACTAGCCTTCGCCAAAAACATTCAGTACTTC. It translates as CASSQGLAFAKNIQYF.